A single sample gave rise to the 26 T cell receptor beta chains below, sequenced in a study of T cell responses to AZD1222 COVID-19 vaccine. Repertoires were generated with immunoSEQ multiplex PCR, while TCRdb's copy carries only in-frame clones and drops some. In the table there are approximately 190,000 clones, approximately 91% of which are singletons. The sequences come from peripheral blood, collected on day 0 of AZD1222 vaccination. These receptors were collected from an adult in good health.

The J gene is TRBJ1-2, the V gene TRBV20-1; D is ambiguous. The CDR3 is made up of 11 amino acids. CDR1 is DFQATT, CDR2 SNEGSKA, per germline (reference sequence). Trimming took 5 bases from V and 7 from J, leaving 11 bases between them. In nucleotides, the CDR3 is TGCAGTGCTTCGACGGGAGGTGGCTACACCTTC. Amino acids: CSASTGGGYTF.

This clone was counted a single time. The chain carries TRBV3-1 (or the pseudogene TRBV3-2) and TRBJ1-2; unclear D gene. The germline gives CDR1 LGHDT, CDR2 YNNKEL (reference sequence). V was trimmed by 1 base and J by 4 bases, leaving 7 bases between them. The CDR3 is 13 residues long. CDR3 amino acids: CASSQGHSYGYTF. In DNA, the CDR3 is TGTGCCAGCAGCCAAGGACACAGCTATGGCTACACCTTC.

V is TRBV7-4 and J is TRBJ2-7; 9 bases map to TRBD2. The CDR3 has 14 amino acids. Germline CDR1 SGHVT, CDR2 SQSDAQ. Trimming cost V 3 bases and J 3 bases; bases outside gene matches: 3. The CDR3 protein is CASSLPSGVYEQYF. The CDR3 DNA sequence: TGTGCCAGCAGCTTGCCTAGCGGGGTCTACGAGCAGTACTTC.

This sequence joins TRBV5-5 and TRBJ1-5; 9 positions match TRBD1. V was clipped by 3 bases and J by 5 bases; unmatched bases: 6. Germline V gene sequence: CDR1 SGHKS, CDR2 YYEKEE (reference sequence). This CDR3 is 15 amino acids long. CDR3 DNA sequence: TGTGCCAGCAGCTGGACAGGGGCTCAATATCAGCCCCAGCATTTT. Its protein product is CASSWTGAQYQPQHF.

The V call is TRBV7-9, the J call TRBJ2-1; 8 positions match TRBD2. CDR3 length: 15 amino acids. V was clipped by 1 base and J by 7 bases; unmatched bases: 6. Germline-derived CDR1 and CDR2 are SEHNR and FQNEAQ (reference sequence). CDR3 in amino acids: CASSLGRGAFNEQFF. The CDR3, as DNA: TGTGCCAGCAGCTTAGGGCGGGGGGCCTTTAATGAGCAGTTCTTC.

The DNA of the CDR3 is TGTGCCAGCAGCCCACCAGGACTAGCGGGGGCCGGGGAGCTGTTTTTT. It encodes CASSPPGLAGAGELFF. The rearrangement joins TRBV5-4 to TRBJ2-2, with 13 bases that match TRBD2. Germline V gives CDR1 SGHNT, CDR2 YYREEE (reference sequence). V gave up 4 bases and J gave up 6 bases; unmatched junction bases: 6. This CDR3 is built from 16 residues. Together with reference TRBV5-4 and TRBJ2-2, the CDR3 gives the full variable domain: ETGVTQSPTHLIKTRGQQVTLRCSSQSGHNTVSWYQQALGQGPQFIFQYYREEENGRGNFPPRFSGLQFPNYSSELNVNALELDDSALYLCASSPPGLAGAGELFFGEGSRLTVL.

V is TRBV5-1 and J is TRBJ2-7; 11 bases are a match to TRBD2. V trimming: 0 bases; J trimming: 3 bases; junction bases outside the gene matches: 2. CDR1 is SGHRS, CDR2 YFSETQ, per germline. The length of the CDR3 is 15 residues. DNA for the CDR3: TGCGCCAGCAGCTTGGTACTAGCGGGAGACTACGAGCAGTACTTC. It encodes CASSLVLAGDYEQYF.

The chain uses TRBV10-1 and TRBJ2-1, with D possibly matching TRBD2 (6 bases). V was cut by 4 bases and J by 0 bases, with 10 bases left in between. The CDR3 runs to 15 residues. Germline CDR1 and CDR2: WNHNN and SYGVQD (reference sequence). CDR3 protein: CASSGAGRSYNEQFF. In DNA, the CDR3 is TGCGCCAGCAGTGGAGCGGGCCGCTCCTACAATGAGCAGTTCTTC.

V gene TRBV5-5 combines with J gene TRBJ2-1, with D tentatively TRBD1 or TRBD2 (5 bases each). Between the trimmed V and J ends, which lost 3 bases and 1 base, there was a span of 14 bases. This CDR3 region has 16 residues. Germline V gene sequence: CDR1 SGHKS, CDR2 YYEKEE (reference sequence). The CDR3 loop is CASSWDLSGSYNEQFF. The CDR3 DNA is TGTGCCAGCAGCTGGGACCTCAGCGGTTCCTACAATGAGCAGTTCTTC. Full variable domain (outside the CDR3, taken from reference TRBV5-5 and TRBJ2-1): DAGVTQSPTHLIKTRGQQVTLRCSPISGHKSVSWYQQVLGQGPQFIFQYYEKEERGRGNFPDRFSARQFPNYSSELNVNALLLGDSALYLCASSWDLSGSYNEQFFGPGTRLTVL.

The rearrangement links TRBV11-3 to TRBJ2-2, with 7 positions matching TRBD1. CDR3 size: 16 residues. In germline, CDR1 is SGHNT, CDR2 YENEEA. Trimming cost V 5 bases and J 5 bases; bases outside gene matches: 11. CDR3 in DNA: TGTGCCAGCAGCCCGCGAGACAGGGTACCAACCGGGGAGCTGTTTTTT. Protein: CASSPRDRVPTGELFF.

The V gene is TRBV5-6, the J gene TRBJ2-2, with 11 bases aligning to TRBD2. V was pared by 0 bases and J by 5 bases, with 3 bases of the junction left unmatched. CDR3 length equals 16 residues. Germline-derived CDR1 and CDR2 are SGHDT and YYEEEE. The CDR3 spells CASSLALAGVTGELFF. The CDR3 nucleotides are TGTGCCAGCAGCTTGGCACTAGCGGGGGTTACCGGGGAGCTGTTTTTT.

The rearrangement uses TRBV5-5 and TRBJ1-1; D call uncertain. Germline assignment: CDR1 SGHKS and CDR2 YYEKEE (reference sequence). The CDR3 runs to 11 residues. Deletions cut 4 bases from V and 1 base from J, with 2 bases between. This CDR3 reads CASSPNTEAFF. As DNA, the CDR3 is TGTGCCAGCAGCCCGAACACTGAAGCTTTCTTT.

The CDR3 DNA sequence: TGTGCCACCCGACTAGCGTTGACAGATACGCAGTATTTT. Encoded protein: CATRLALTDTQYF. This rearrangement joins TRBV12-3 or TRBV12-4 to TRBJ2-3; TRBD2 aligns across 8 bases. The CDR3 is 13 amino acids. The junction had 6 bases not matched to a gene; V was cut back by 10 bases and J by 3 bases.

The rearrangement links TRBV15 to TRBJ2-3; TRBD2 matches at 11 bases. CDR1 is LNHNV and CDR2 is YYDKDF in the germline V gene (reference sequence). CDR3 size: 21 residues. Trimming removed 1 base from V and 3 bases from J; junction bases left unmatched: 18. The CDR3: CATSRVFEGSGGAVPTDTQYF. For the CDR3, the DNA is TGTGCCACCAGCAGAGTGTTTGAAGGTAGCGGGGGGGCCGTGCCAACAGATACGCAGTATTTT.

The chain links TRBV28 to TRBJ1-5, with TRBD1 matching over 7 bases. Germline V gene sequence: CDR1 MDHEN, CDR2 SYDVKM. J was trimmed by 6 bases and V by 3 bases; bases with no gene match: 5. CDR3 length: 14 amino acids. The DNA for the CDR3 is TGTGCCAGCAGTTTGGGTACAGGGGTTCAGCCCCAGCATTTT. Protein sequence: CASSLGTGVQPQHF.

The sample holds one count of this clone. J is TRBJ2-7 and V is TRBV6-6; 9 bases are shared with TRBD1. The V gene's germline CDR1 is MNHNY and CDR2 SVGAGI (reference sequence). CDR3 length equals 14 residues. The J segment lost 3 bases and the V segment lost 6 bases, leaving 6 bases of the junction unmatched. The CDR3, as DNA: TGTGCCAGCAGACCCGGGACAGGGCACTACGAGCAGTACTTC. It yields the protein CASRPGTGHYEQYF.

The chain combines TRBV10-3 with TRBJ1-2, with D possibly TRBD1 on 5 matching bases. The V and J ends lost 6 bases and 3 bases respectively, with 20 bases between them. CDR1 ENHRY and CDR2 SYGVKD come from the germline V gene. CDR3 length equals 16 residues. The CDR3 loop reads CAISPVVEGRDYGYTF. Here the CDR3 DNA reads TGTGCCATCAGCCCCGTGGTAGAGGGGAGAGACTATGGCTACACCTTC.

The genes are TRBV11-3 and TRBJ2-7; D unclear. The V end lost 3 bases, the J end lost 6 bases, and 12 bases lay between the germline ends. The CDR3 sequence is 13 residues long. CDR1 and CDR2 (germline): SGHNT, YENEEA. The CDR3 sequence is CASSLELHGEQYF. In DNA form, the CDR3 reads TGTGCCAGCAGCTTGGAACTGCATGGCGAGCAGTACTTC.

The V and J genes are TRBV9 and TRBJ2-7, with D perhaps TRBD1 (6 bases). Germline V gene sequence: CDR1 SGDLS, CDR2 YYNGEE. The CDR3 loop spans 15 amino acids. V lost 4 bases and J lost 0, with 14 bases in between. CDR3 amino acids: CASSPGHRASYEQYF. In nucleotides, the CDR3 is TGTGCCAGCAGCCCAGGCCACAGGGCCTCCTACGAGCAGTACTTC. The full variable domain, its missing parts supplied by reference TRBV9 and TRBJ2-7, is DSGVTQTPKHLITATGQRVTLRCSPRSGDLSVYWYQQSLDQGLQFLIQYYNGEERAKGNILERFSAQQFPDLHSELNLSSLELGDSALYFCASSPGHRASYEQYFGPGTRLTVT.

The chain recombines TRBV28 with TRBJ2-7; no clear D. V was clipped by 2 bases and J by 4 bases, with 6 bases between them. Germline CDR1 is MDHEN and CDR2 is SYDVKM. There are 12 residues in the CDR3. The CDR3 is CASSLVAYEQYF. The CDR3, as DNA: TGTGCCAGCAGTTTAGTAGCATACGAGCAGTACTTC.

This clone was detected once. V usage is TRBV5-4 and J usage is TRBJ2-1, with 11 bases lining up with TRBD2. From germline, CDR1 is SGHNT and CDR2 YYREEE (reference sequence). Unmatched junction bases numbered 8, after V lost 1 base and J lost 5 bases. This CDR3 contains 17 residues. The CDR3 DNA reads as TGTGCCAGCAGCTTGCCTGGGGGACTAGCGGACCACAATGAGCAGTTCTTC. This translates into CASSLPGGLADHNEQFF.

A word on this clone: This CDR3 is also generated by other DNA sequences in the sample. The chain links TRBV9 to TRBJ2-7; D gene uncertain. Germline V gives CDR1 SGDLS, CDR2 YYNGEE. Trimming removed 3 bases at V and 2 bases at J, with 3 bases between. The CDR3 runs 11 residues. DNA of the CDR3: TGTGCCAGCAGCGATGCCTACGAGCAGTACTTC. Translated: CASSDAYEQYF.

This clone has just one count. The gene calls are TRBV6-1 and TRBJ1-4; 8 nucleotides agree with TRBD1. This CDR3 has 16 amino acids. V shed 0 bases, J shed 7 bases, and the junction held 7 bases outside the gene matches. Germline V gene data show CDR1 as MNHNS and CDR2 as SASEGT. CDR3 sequence: CASSEAFRDRSEKLFF. In DNA, the CDR3 is TGTGCCAGCAGTGAAGCATTCCGGGACAGGAGTGAAAAACTGTTTTTT.

This chain connects TRBV2 to TRBJ2-1; no definite D call. Germline V gives CDR1 SNHLY, CDR2 FYNNEI. V gave up 2 bases and J gave up 10 bases, with 12 bases separating them. The CDR3 extends over 13 amino acids. CDR3 DNA sequence: TGTGCCAGCAGTGAAATTAGAGGTAGCGAGCAGTTCTTC. This encodes CASSEIRGSEQFF.

The chain has TRBV3-1 (or the pseudogene TRBV3-2) and TRBJ1-5; D not certain. CDR1 LGHDT and CDR2 YNNKEL come from the germline V gene (reference sequence). The CDR3 runs to 17 residues. Between the trimmed V and J ends, which lost 1 base and 2 bases, there was a span of 15 bases. CDR3 nucleotide sequence: TGTGCCAGCAGCCAAGGTCGGTTGGTTTTGGGCAATCAGCCCCAGCATTTT. Amino acids: CASSQGRLVLGNQPQHF.

This sequence joins TRBV24-1 and TRBJ2-2; 7 positions match TRBD2. Germline V gives CDR1 KGHDR, CDR2 SFDVKD. The CDR3 loop spans 16 amino acids. With 1 base clipped from V and 3 bases from J, the junction kept 4 bases outside the gene matches. The CDR3 sequence: CATSDLPSGHTGELFF. CDR3 DNA sequence: TGTGCCACCAGTGATTTACCTAGCGGTCACACCGGGGAGCTGTTTTTT.